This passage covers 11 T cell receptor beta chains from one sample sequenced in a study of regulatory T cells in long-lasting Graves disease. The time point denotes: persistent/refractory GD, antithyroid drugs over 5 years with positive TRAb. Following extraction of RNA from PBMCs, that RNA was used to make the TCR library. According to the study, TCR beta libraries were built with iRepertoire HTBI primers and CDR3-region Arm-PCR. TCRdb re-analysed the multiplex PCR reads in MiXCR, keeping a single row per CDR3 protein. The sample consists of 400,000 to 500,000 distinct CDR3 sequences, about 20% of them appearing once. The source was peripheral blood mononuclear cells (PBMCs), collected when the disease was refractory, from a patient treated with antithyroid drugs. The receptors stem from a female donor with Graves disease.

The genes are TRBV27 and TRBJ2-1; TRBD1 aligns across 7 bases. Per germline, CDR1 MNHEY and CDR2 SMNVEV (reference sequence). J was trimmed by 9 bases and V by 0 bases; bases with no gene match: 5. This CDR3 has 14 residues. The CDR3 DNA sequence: TGTGCCAGCAGTTTATCGAGACAGGGTTTTGAGCAGTTCTTC. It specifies CASSLSRQGFEQFF.

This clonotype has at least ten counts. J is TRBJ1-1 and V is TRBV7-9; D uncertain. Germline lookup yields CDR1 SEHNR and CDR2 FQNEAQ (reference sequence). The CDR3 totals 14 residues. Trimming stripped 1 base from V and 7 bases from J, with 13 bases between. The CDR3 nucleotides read TGTGCCAGCAGCTTAGTTTCCAGAAACCTTGAAGCTTTCTTT. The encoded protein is CASSLVSRNLEAFF.

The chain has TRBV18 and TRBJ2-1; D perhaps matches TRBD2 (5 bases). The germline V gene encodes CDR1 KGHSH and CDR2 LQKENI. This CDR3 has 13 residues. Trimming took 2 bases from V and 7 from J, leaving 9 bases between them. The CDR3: CASSPISGNEQFF. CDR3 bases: TGTGCCAGCTCACCAATTTCGGGGAATGAGCAGTTCTTC.

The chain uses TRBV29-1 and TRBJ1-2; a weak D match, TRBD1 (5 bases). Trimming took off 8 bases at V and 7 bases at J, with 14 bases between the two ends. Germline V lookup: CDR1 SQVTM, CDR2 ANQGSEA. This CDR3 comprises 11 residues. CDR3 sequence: CSSRGDSGYTF. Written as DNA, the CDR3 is TGCAGCTCCCGGGGAGACAGTGGCTACACCTTC. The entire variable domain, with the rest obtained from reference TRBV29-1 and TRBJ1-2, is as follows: SAVISQKPSRDICQRGTSLTIQCQVDSQVTMMFWYRQQPGQSLTLIATANQGSEATYESGFVIDKFPISRPNLTFSTLTVSNMSPEDSSIYLCSSRGDSGYTFGSGTRLTVV.

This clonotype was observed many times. For the CDR3, the DNA is TGTGCCAGCAACCAGGAAGCGAACACTGAAGCTTTCTTT. It specifies CASNQEANTEAFF. This sequence joins TRBV2 and TRBJ1-1; D is undetermined. The CDR3 spans 13 residues. V lost 7 bases, J lost 1 base, and 10 bases lay in between. Per the germline V gene, CDR1 is SNHLY and CDR2 is FYNNEI. The whole variable domain, filled in from reference TRBV2 and TRBJ1-1, reads EPEVTQTPSHQVTQMGQEVILRCVPISNHLYFYWYRQILGQKVEFLVSFYNNEISEKSEIFDDQFSVERPDGSNFTLKIRSTKLEDSAMYFCASNQEANTEAFFGQGTRLTVV.

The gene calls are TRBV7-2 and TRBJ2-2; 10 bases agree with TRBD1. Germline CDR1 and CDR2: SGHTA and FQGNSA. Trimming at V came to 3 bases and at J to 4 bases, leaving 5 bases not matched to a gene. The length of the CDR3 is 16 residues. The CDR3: CASSLGQGPTTGELFF. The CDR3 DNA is TGTGCCAGCAGCTTGGGACAGGGGCCGACCACCGGGGAGCTGTTTTTT.

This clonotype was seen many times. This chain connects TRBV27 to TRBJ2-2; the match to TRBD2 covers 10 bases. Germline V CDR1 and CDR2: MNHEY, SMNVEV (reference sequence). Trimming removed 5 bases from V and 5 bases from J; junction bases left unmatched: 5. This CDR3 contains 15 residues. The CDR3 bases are TGTGCCAGCAGTGGGCTAGCGGGAGTTACCGGGGAGCTGTTTTTT. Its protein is CASSGLAGVTGELFF.

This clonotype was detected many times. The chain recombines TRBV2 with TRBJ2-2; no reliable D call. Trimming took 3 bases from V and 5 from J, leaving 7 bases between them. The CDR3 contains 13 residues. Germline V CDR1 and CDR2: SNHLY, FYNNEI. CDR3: CASSDDGTGELFF. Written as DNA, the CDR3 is TGTGCCAGCAGTGACGATGGAACCGGGGAGCTGTTTTTT. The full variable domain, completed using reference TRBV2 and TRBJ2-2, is EPEVTQTPSHQVTQMGQEVILRCVPISNHLYFYWYRQILGQKVEFLVSFYNNEISEKSEIFDDQFSVERPDGSNFTLKIRSTKLEDSAMYFCASSDDGTGELFFGEGSRLTVL.

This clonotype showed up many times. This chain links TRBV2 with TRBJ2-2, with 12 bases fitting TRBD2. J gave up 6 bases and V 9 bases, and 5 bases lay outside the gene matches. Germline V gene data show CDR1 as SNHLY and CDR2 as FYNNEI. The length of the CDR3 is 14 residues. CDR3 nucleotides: TGTGCCAGAGCTCCTAGCGGGAGGGCCGGGGAGCTGTTTTTT. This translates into CARAPSGRAGELFF.

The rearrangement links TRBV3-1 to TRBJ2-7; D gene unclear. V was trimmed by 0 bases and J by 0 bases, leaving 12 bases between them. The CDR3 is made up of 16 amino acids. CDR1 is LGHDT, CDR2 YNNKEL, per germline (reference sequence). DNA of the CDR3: TGTGCCAGCAGCCAAGATGGCAGGTATAGCTCCTACGAGCAGTACTTC. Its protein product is CASSQDGRYSSYEQYF.

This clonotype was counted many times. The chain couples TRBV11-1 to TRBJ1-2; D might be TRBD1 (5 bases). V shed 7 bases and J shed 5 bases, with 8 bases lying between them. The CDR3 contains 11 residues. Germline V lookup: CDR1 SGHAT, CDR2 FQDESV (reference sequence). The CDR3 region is CASKGIYGYTF. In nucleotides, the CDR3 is TGTGCCAGCAAGGGGATTTATGGCTACACCTTC.